This T cell receptor beta chain was captured in a study of cytomegalovirus exposure and HLA in healthy donors. Across the whole study: An earlier analysis identified fewer than 130 million unique TCR beta sequences in 150 million to 200 million T cells. Whole-study results and caveats: Reportedly, HLA-A and HLA-B alleles of most subjects were accurately predicted from TCR beta. The authors judged a highly shared variant cluster likely a sequencing artifact.

This clone was seen just once. No antigen is known for it. The PCR ran on 60 Vbeta and 13 Jbeta primers. Produced via immunoSEQ multiplex PCR; TCRdb's table is partial and in-frame only. The sample has about 55,000 clones; more than 75% are singletons. CDR3 size: 13 residues. V lost 0 bases, J lost 4 bases, and 7 bases lay in between. Germline V gene lookup returns CDR1 GTSNPN and CDR2 SVGIG (reference sequence). V and J are TRBV30 and TRBJ1-3; D is possibly TRBD1 (5 bases). Sequenced input: PBMCs. This TCR was recovered from a female donor in good health and CMV-seronegative. CDR3 nucleotide sequence: TGTGCCTGGAGTGTCGCAGGGGGAAACACCATATATTTT. It encodes CAWSVAGGNTIYF.